Following are 27 T cell receptor beta chains from one sample sequenced in a study of shared clonotypes between healthy human individuals. Clones were read by immunoSEQ multiplex PCR, and TCRdb kept only the in-frame ones, dropping some. The table lists about 2.4 million clones, over 85% of them singletons, with 0.36% in the top ten. The sequencing sample was made of naive CD4+ T cells from PBMCs. Subset here: CD45RA+ positively selected. These receptors came from a man between 18 and 35 years old in good health. Some clones in this sample may be carry-over from other donors' samples.

V and J are TRBV6-6 and TRBJ2-7; 7 bases agree with TRBD2. This CDR3 has 15 amino acids. Germline loops: CDR1 MNHNY, CDR2 SVGAGI (reference sequence). The junction had 9 bases not matched to a gene; V was cut back by 5 bases and J by 2 bases. This CDR3 is CASSPGRGTPYEQYF. The CDR3 bases are TGTGCCAGCAGTCCTGGGCGGGGGACCCCCTACGAGCAGTACTTC.

The chain recombines TRBV25-1 with TRBJ1-1; D ambiguous. Germline V CDR1 and CDR2: MGHDK, SYGVNS. V lost 9 bases to trimming and J lost 0 bases, with 11 bases between them. There are 13 residues in the CDR3. CDR3 protein: CARPETLNTEAFF. CDR3 nucleotides: TGTGCCAGACCCGAGACCCTGAACACTGAAGCTTTCTTT.

This clone is a singleton in its sample. This chain links TRBV4-2 with TRBJ2-3; D unresolved. Germline CDR1 reads LGHNA; CDR2 reads YNFKEQ. The length of the CDR3 is 13 residues. V dropped 3 bases and J dropped 4 bases, with 8 bases sitting between them. For the CDR3, the DNA is TGTGCCAGCAGCCAGAGCCCCCCAGATACGCAGTATTTT. Protein sequence: CASSQSPPDTQYF.

CDR3 residues: CASSLPGGRKYYGYTF. DNA of the CDR3: TGTGCCAGCAGCTTGCCAGGGGGCAGAAAATACTATGGCTACACCTTC. The chain uses TRBV5-4 and TRBJ1-2, with 8 bases matching TRBD1. Losses at the gene ends were 1 base for V and 3 bases for J; bases not matched to a gene: 8. The CDR3 loop spans 16 amino acids. Per germline, CDR1 SGHNT and CDR2 YYREEE (reference sequence).

This clone appeared a single time. The chain has TRBV14 and TRBJ2-5; tentatively, D is TRBD2 (5 bases). The CDR3 is 14 residues long. The germline CDR1 and CDR2 sequences are SGHDN and FVKESK. The V gene lost 3 bases and the J gene lost 6 bases, with 14 bases spanning the gap. In DNA form, the CDR3 reads TGTGCCAGCAGCCATTCCCGGGGTGCGCAGACCCAGTACTTC. Translating gives CASSHSRGAQTQYF.

The genes are TRBV30 and TRBJ1-2, with D perhaps matching TRBD1 (5 bases). V lost 3 bases, J lost 8 bases, and 31 bases lay in between. The germline gives CDR1 GTSNPN, CDR2 SVGIG (reference sequence). The CDR3 loop spans 18 amino acids. CDR3 in DNA: TGTGCCTGGAGAGAGGGGCTCGTTTTATGGCCTTCCACACGGGGCTACACCTTC. Encoded protein: CAWREGLVLWPSTRGYTF.

The sample holds a few counts of this clone. Germline and junction disagree at one end, which may indicate a read error. The J gene is TRBJ1-1, the V gene TRBV28; D is unresolved. The CDR3 sequence is 11 residues long. CDR1 MDHEN and CDR2 SYDVKM come from the germline V gene. CDR3 amino acids: CASSFYLQQYF. For the CDR3, the DNA is TGTGCCAGCAGTTTCTACTTACAACAGTACTTT.

This clone appeared once. The DNA for the CDR3 is TGTGCCAGCAGCCCTCTTCGCAGCCCAGATACGCAGTATTTT. It codes for CASSPLRSPDTQYF. The J gene is TRBJ2-3, the V gene TRBV6-5, with no clear D. Trimming pared 6 bases from V and 4 bases from J, leaving 14 bases between. The CDR3 totals 14 residues. Germline V gives CDR1 MNHEY, CDR2 SVGAGI.

The chain combines TRBV2 with TRBJ2-5, with D possibly called TRBD1 or TRBD2 (5 bases each). Germline CDR1 SNHLY, CDR2 FYNNEI. Trimming stripped 5 bases from V and 5 bases from J, with 12 bases between. The CDR3 covers 13 residues. The chain's CDR3 is CASSRDGEETQYF. The CDR3, as DNA: TGTGCCAGCAGTCGGGACGGAGAGGAGACCCAGTACTTC.

V gene TRBV5-1 combines with J gene TRBJ2-5; the D is unclear. The V end lost 7 bases, the J end lost 5 bases, and 9 bases lay between the germline ends. The CDR3 length is 11 residues. Germline V lookup: CDR1 SGHRS, CDR2 YFSETQ. The CDR3 nucleotides read TGCGCCAGCGCTACAAGGGAGACCCAGTACTTC. Translation: CASATRETQYF.

The sample holds a few counts of this clone. This rearrangement joins TRBV18 to TRBJ2-2; 11 bases match TRBD2. After removal of 6 bases from V and 5 bases from J, the junction contained 14 bases not matched to a gene. This CDR3 comprises 18 residues. The germline gives CDR1 KGHSH, CDR2 LQKENI. CDR3 sequence: CASSHRRVTSGDTGELFF. CDR3 bases: TGTGCCAGCTCGCACCGGCGGGTGACTAGCGGGGATACCGGGGAGCTGTTTTTT.

This clone was seen a few times. The chain has TRBV2 and TRBJ1-1; the D is unclear. V was shortened by 11 bases and J by 0 bases, with 13 bases between the two germline ends. The germline V gene has CDR1 SNHLY and CDR2 FYNNEI. There are 13 residues in the CDR3. Here the CDR3 reads CAGGLGMNTEAFF. Here the CDR3 DNA reads TGTGCCGGCGGACTGGGAATGAACACTGAAGCTTTCTTT.

CDR3 sequence reads: CASSLALLDNTEAFF. The CDR3 nucleotides read TGTGCCAGCAGCTTAGCCTTACTGGATAACACTGAAGCTTTCTTT. The chain joins TRBV7-2 to TRBJ1-1; D not certain. The CDR3 spans 15 residues. V was trimmed by 0 bases and J by 2 bases, leaving 10 bases between them. CDR1 SGHTA and CDR2 FQGNSA come from the germline V gene.

The chain joins TRBV7-2 to TRBJ2-5, with D hard to call. This CDR3 comprises 15 residues. V was shortened by 2 bases and J by 5 bases, with 15 bases between the two germline ends. Germline CDR1 and CDR2: SGHTA and FQGNSA. The CDR3 is CASSLMGQLGETQYF. The CDR3 nucleotides read TGTGCCAGCAGCTTAATGGGCCAGCTAGGGGAGACCCAGTACTTC.

To note about this clone: This same CDR3 is encoded by further DNA sequences in the sample. This sequence joins TRBV6-5 and TRBJ1-1; D uncertain. Trimming removed 6 bases from V and 2 bases from J, with 7 bases in between. Germline values: CDR1 MNHEY, CDR2 SVGAGI. There are 12 residues in the CDR3. CDR3 sequence (DNA): TGTGCCAGCAGGTACAGAAACACTGAAGCTTTCTTT. Residues: CASRYRNTEAFF.

About this clone: One junction end does not reproduce the germline sequence, and a read error may be involved. This chain joins TRBV11-2 and TRBJ1-1, with D uncertain. The CDR3 runs to 13 residues. The germline V gene encodes CDR1 SGHAT and CDR2 FQNNGV. The CDR3 region is CASTLAGATEAFF. The CDR3 DNA follows: TGTGCCAGCACCTTAGCAGGTGCCACTGAAGCTTTCTTT.

J is TRBJ2-2 and V is TRBV5-1; 12 bases are shared with TRBD2. The CDR3 runs 17 residues. The ends lost 1 base at V and 0 bases at J; junction bases unmatched: 1. Germline CDR1 is SGHRS and CDR2 is YFSETQ. In nucleotides, the CDR3 is TGCGCCAGCAGCTTGCGGACTAGCGGGACGAACACCGGGGAGCTGTTTTTT. Translating it yields CASSLRTSGTNTGELFF.

This chain links TRBV6-6 with TRBJ2-7; a possible D gene is TRBD1 (5 bases). Trimming left V 5 bases short and J 5 bases short, with 10 bases between. CDR3 length: 12 amino acids. Germline V gene data show CDR1 as MNHNY and CDR2 as SVGAGI (reference sequence). DNA for the CDR3: TGTGCCAGCAGTAGGGGAAAGGACGAGCAGTACTTC. Protein sequence: CASSRGKDEQYF.

The chain employs TRBV4-1 and TRBJ2-3; 9 bases map to TRBD1. CDR1 and CDR2 from the germline V gene are MGHRA and YSYEKL. The CDR3 is 17 residues long. J gave up 8 bases and V 0 bases, and 12 bases lay outside the gene matches. The CDR3 region has the DNA TGCGCCAGCAGCCAAGATGAGGCGACAGGGGGATTTCGTACGCAGTATTTT. Encoded protein: CASSQDEATGGFRTQYF.

The rearrangement links TRBV5-4 to TRBJ2-7; 10 bases fit TRBD1. The CDR3 extends over 16 amino acids. Germline V gene lookup returns CDR1 SGHNT and CDR2 YYREEE (reference sequence). Losses at the gene ends were 1 base for V and 4 bases for J; bases not matched to a gene: 8. The CDR3 loop is CASSLPGTGALYEQYF. CDR3 coding DNA: TGTGCCAGCAGCTTGCCCGGGACAGGGGCTCTTTACGAGCAGTACTTC.

The J gene is TRBJ1-4, the V gene TRBV10-3, with D hard to call. In germline, CDR1 is ENHRY, CDR2 SYGVKD. Trimming left V 0 bases short and J 0 bases short, with 5 bases between. CDR3 length: 15 residues. In nucleotides, the CDR3 is TGTGCCATCAGTGAGTCGGAACCAACTAATGAAAAACTGTTTTTT. This translates into CAISESEPTNEKLFF.

The gene calls are TRBV6-5 and TRBJ2-3; D may be TRBD2 (5 bases). The CDR3 sequence is 15 residues long. CDR1 is MNHEY and CDR2 is SVGAGI in the germline V gene. The V end was cut by 0 bases, the J end by 1 base, with 8 bases between. CDR3 bases: TGTGCCAGCAGTTACTCTAGCGCACGCACAGATACGCAGTATTTT. Its protein is CASSYSSARTDTQYF.

This clone was seen only once. V is TRBV4-3 and J is TRBJ1-1; D is ambiguous. Between the trimmed V and J ends, which lost 4 bases and 1 base, there was a span of 13 bases. The CDR3 is 15 residues long. The germline CDR1 and CDR2 sequences are LGHNA and YSLEER. CDR3 nucleotide sequence: TGCGCCAGCAGCCGCGCGGGCCTGGAGAACACTGAAGCTTTCTTT. Its translation is CASSRAGLENTEAFF.

V and J are TRBV19 and TRBJ2-5; TRBD1 might be the D (5 bases). CDR3 size: 13 residues. Germline V lookup: CDR1 LNHDA, CDR2 SQIVND (reference sequence). The germline V and J ends were trimmed by 1 base and 2 bases, with 5 bases remaining between them. The CDR3 protein is CASSIAGQETQYF. CDR3 in DNA: TGTGCCAGTAGTATAGCAGGGCAAGAGACCCAGTACTTC. The full variable domain, rest sourced from reference TRBV19 and TRBJ2-5, is DGGITQSPKYLFRKEGQNVTLSCEQNLNHDAMYWYRQDPGQGLRLIYYSQIVNDFQKGDIAEGYSVSREKKESFPLTVTSAQKNPTAFYLCASSIAGQETQYFGPGTRLLVL.

The sample holds one count of this clone. The rearrangement links TRBV19 to TRBJ1-2, with D unresolved. CDR1 LNHDA and CDR2 SQIVND come from the germline V gene (reference sequence). V shed 1 base and J shed 1 base, with 10 bases lying between them. This CDR3 contains 15 residues. The CDR3 reads CASSIGYEGNYGYTF. CDR3 nucleotide sequence: TGTGCCAGTAGTATAGGATACGAGGGTAACTATGGCTACACCTTC.

The chain uses TRBV7-2 and TRBJ2-2; no clear D. The CDR3 has 13 amino acids. Trimming removed 2 bases at V and 5 bases at J, with 6 bases between. CDR1 and CDR2 (germline): SGHTA, FQGNSA. CDR3 coding DNA: TGTGCCAGCAGCTTATATAGTACCGGGGAGCTGTTTTTT. Translating gives CASSLYSTGELFF.

J is TRBJ2-3 and V is TRBV7-6, with D unclear. This CDR3 spans 16 amino acids. Germline values: CDR1 SGHVS, CDR2 FNYEAQ. V dropped 0 bases and J dropped 2 bases, with 12 bases sitting between them. The CDR3 DNA reads TGTGCCAGCAGCTTAGCCCGTAGGTCCATCACAGATACGCAGTATTTT. This codes for CASSLARRSITDTQYF.